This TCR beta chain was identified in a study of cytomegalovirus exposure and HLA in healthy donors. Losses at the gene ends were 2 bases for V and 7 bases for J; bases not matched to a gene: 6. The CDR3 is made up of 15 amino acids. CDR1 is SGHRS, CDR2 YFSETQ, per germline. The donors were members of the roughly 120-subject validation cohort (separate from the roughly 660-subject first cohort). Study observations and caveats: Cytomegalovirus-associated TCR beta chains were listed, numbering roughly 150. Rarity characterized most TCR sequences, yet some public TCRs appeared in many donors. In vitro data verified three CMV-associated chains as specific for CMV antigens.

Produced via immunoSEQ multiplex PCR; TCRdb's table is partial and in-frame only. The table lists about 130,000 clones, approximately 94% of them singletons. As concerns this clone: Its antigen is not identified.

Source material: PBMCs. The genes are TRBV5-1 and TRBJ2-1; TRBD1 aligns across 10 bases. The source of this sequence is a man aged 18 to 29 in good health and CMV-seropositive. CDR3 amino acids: CASSFAGTGVNEQFF. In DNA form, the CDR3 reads TGCGCCAGCAGCTTCGCCGGGACAGGGGTAAATGAGCAGTTCTTC.